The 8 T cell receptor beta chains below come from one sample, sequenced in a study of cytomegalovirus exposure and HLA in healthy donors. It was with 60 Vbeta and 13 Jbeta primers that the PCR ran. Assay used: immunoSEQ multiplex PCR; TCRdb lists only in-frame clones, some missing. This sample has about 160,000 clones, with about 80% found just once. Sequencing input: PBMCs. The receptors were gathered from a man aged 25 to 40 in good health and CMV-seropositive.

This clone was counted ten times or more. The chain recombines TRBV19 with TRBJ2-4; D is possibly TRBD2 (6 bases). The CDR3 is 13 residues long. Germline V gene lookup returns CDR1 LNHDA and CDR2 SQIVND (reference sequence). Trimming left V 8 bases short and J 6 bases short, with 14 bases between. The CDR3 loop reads CASRGLSTNIQYF. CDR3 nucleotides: TGTGCCAGTCGGGGACTGAGTACAAACATTCAGTACTTC.

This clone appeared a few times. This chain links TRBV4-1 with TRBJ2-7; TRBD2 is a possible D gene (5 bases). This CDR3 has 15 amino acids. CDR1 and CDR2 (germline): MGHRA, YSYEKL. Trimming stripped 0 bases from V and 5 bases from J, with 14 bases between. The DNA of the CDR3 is TGCGCCAGCAGCCAAGATGGCGGGTTCCTGGACGAGCAGTACTTC. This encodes CASSQDGGFLDEQYF.

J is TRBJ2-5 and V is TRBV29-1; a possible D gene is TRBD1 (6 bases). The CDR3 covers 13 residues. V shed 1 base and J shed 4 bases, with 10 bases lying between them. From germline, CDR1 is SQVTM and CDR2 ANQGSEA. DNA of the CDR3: TGCAGCGTTGAAGGACAGGTGCGAGAGACCCAGTACTTC. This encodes CSVEGQVRETQYF.

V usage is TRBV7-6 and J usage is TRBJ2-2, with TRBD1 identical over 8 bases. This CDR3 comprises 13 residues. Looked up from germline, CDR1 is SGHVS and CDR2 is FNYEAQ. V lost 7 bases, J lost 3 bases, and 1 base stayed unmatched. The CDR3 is CASIQGDTGELFF. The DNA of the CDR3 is TGTGCCAGCATACAGGGGGACACCGGGGAGCTGTTTTTT.

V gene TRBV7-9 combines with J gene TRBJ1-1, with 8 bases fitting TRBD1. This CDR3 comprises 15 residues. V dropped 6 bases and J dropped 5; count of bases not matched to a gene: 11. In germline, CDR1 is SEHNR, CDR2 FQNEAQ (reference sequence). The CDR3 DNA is TGTGCCAGCAGAGGGGGGGCAGGGGGCTGGACTGAAGCTTTCTTT. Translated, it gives CASRGGAGGWTEAFF.

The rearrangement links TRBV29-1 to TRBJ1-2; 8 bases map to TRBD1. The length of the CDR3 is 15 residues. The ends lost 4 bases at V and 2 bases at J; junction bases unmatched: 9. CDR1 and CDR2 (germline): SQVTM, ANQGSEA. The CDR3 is CSVAVGGQGNYGYTF. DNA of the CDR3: TGCAGCGTTGCGGTGGGCGGACAGGGAAACTATGGCTACACCTTC.

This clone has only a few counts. CDR3 amino acids: CASSGTGWVKLFF. CDR3 sequence (DNA): TGTGCCAGCAGCGGGACAGGGTGGGTTAAACTGTTTTTT. The J gene is TRBJ1-4, the V gene TRBV2; 9 bases fit TRBD1. Germline lookup yields CDR1 SNHLY and CDR2 FYNNEI. V lost 6 bases and J lost 11; bases outside the gene matches: 7. The CDR3 extends over 13 amino acids. The full variable domain, rest sourced from reference TRBV2 and TRBJ1-4, is EPEVTQTPSHQVTQMGQEVILRCVPISNHLYFYWYRQILGQKVEFLVSFYNNEISEKSEIFDDQFSVERPDGSNFTLKIRSTKLEDSAMYFCASSGTGWVKLFFGSGTQLSVL.

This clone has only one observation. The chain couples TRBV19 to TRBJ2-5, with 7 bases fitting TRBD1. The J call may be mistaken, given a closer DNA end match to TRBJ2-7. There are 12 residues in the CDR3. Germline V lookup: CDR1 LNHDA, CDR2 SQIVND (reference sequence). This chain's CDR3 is CASSNRGHEQYF. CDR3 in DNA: TGTGCCAGTAGTAACAGGGGCCACGAGCAGTACTTC.